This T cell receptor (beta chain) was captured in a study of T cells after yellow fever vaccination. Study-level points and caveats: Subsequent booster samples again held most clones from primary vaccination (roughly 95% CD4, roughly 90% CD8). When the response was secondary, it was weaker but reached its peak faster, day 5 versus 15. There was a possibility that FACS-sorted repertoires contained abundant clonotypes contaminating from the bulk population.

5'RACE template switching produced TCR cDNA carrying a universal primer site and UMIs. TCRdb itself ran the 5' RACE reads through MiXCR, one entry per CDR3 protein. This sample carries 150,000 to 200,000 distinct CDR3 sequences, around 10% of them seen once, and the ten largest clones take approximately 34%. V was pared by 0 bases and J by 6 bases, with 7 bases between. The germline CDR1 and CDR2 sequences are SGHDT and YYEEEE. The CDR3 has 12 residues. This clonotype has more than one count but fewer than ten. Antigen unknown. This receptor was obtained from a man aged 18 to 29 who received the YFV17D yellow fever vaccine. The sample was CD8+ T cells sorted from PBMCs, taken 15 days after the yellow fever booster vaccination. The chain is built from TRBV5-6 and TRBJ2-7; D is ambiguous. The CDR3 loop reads CASSLARFEQYF. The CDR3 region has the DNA TGTGCCAGCAGCTTGGCTCGGTTCGAGCAGTACTTC.